The sequence of this T cell receptor beta chain was determined in a study of shared clonotypes between healthy human individuals. Study outcomes and limitations: In this cohort, only blood was sampled, and tissue repertoires likely differ. An anticipated effect of sequencing depth on clonotype sharing among donors was recognized.

Template for every sorted-subset replicate PCR totaled 150 to 250 ng DNA, tens of thousands of T cell genomes. Sequencing used immunoSEQ multiplex PCR; TCRdb keeps in-frame clones, though not all of them. Seen here are about 1 million clones, 75% observed once, and the top ten hold roughly 1.5%. Caucasian adults living in Nashville, Tennessee, provided all samples. As regards this clone: Its antigen is not identified.

V lost 4 bases to trimming and J lost 1 base; unmatched junction nucleotides: 9. This CDR3 contains 16 residues. In germline, CDR1 is SGHNT, CDR2 YYREEE (reference sequence). The clonotype comes from a man younger than 35 in good health. The V gene is TRBV5-4, the J gene TRBJ2-7; 9 nucleotides align to TRBD1. Source material: memory CD4+ T cells sorted from blood. Subset indicated: CD45RA-negative fraction. The CDR3, as DNA: TGTGCCAGCAGCCTCTACTCGGGACAGGGATCCTACGAGCAGTACTTC. This translates into CASSLYSGQGSYEQYF.